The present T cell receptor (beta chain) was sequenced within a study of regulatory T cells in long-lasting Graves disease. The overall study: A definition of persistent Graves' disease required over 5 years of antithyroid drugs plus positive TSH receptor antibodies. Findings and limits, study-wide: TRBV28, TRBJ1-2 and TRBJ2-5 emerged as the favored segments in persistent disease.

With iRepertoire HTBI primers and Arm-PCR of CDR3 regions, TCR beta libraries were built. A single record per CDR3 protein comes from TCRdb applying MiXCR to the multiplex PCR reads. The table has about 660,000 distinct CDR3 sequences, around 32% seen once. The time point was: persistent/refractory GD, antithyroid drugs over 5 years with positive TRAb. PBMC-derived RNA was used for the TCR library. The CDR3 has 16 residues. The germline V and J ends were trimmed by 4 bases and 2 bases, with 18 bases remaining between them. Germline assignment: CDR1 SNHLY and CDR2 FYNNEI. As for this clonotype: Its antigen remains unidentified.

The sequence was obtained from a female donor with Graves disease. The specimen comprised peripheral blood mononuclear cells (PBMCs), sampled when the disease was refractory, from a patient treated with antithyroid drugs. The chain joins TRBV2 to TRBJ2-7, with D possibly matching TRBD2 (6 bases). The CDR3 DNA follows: TGTGCCAGCAGTGCCGAGGGAGCGGGTTCTCCCTACGAGCAGTACTTC. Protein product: CASSAEGAGSPYEQYF. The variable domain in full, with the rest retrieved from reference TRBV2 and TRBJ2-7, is EPEVTQTPSHQVTQMGQEVILRCVPISNHLYFYWYRQILGQKVEFLVSFYNNEISEKSEIFDDQFSVERPDGSNFTLKIRSTKLEDSAMYFCASSAEGAGSPYEQYFGPGTRLTVT.